This is a list of T cell receptor beta chains from one sample in a study of cytomegalovirus exposure and HLA in healthy donors. Profiling relied on immunoSEQ multiplex PCR, and the TCRdb table lists in-frame clones only, not all of them. Among approximately 170,000 clones listed, around 82% were seen once. Sequencing was performed on PBMCs. Receptors originate from a male donor in good health and CMV-seronegative. Both conserved end residues are part of each CDR3. D genes are given only for firm matches. Some rows have no size entry. The others give once, few or many, or a class for an expanded clone.

j_call cdr3_length d_call clone_size v_call cdr3_nt cdr3_aa
TRBJ2-1 12 - - TRBV10-3 TGTGCCATCACGTCCGGGGGCAATGAGCAGTTCTTC CAITSGGNEQFF
TRBJ2-7 14 TRBD2 - TRBV28 TGTGCCAGCAGCCCTAGCGGGAGGCTGGGCGAGCAGTACTTC CASSPSGRLGEQYF
TRBJ2-3 18 - - TRBV7-3 TGTGCCAGCAGCCCCCGACCCCAACTAGGGGGGGAAACAGATACGCAGTATTTT CASSPRPQLGGETDTQYF
TRBJ1-6 17 - - TRBV14 TGTGCCAGCAGCCATCTAGGCCGGGGGGCTGCCCTTTCACCCCTCCACTTT CASSHLGRGAALSPLHF
TRBJ2-7 18 - once TRBV7-9 TGTGCCAGCAGCACCACCGGACAGAATTTAGAAGTGGGCTACGAGCAGTACTTC CASSTTGQNLEVGYEQYF
TRBJ2-2 12 - once TRBV7-7 TGTGCCAGCAGCTTATCCGCCGGGGAGCTGTTTTTT CASSLSAGELFF
TRBJ1-4 16 TRBD1 - TRBV7-9 TGTGCCAGCAGCTTATCCCGACAGGGTGGAGGCGAAAAACTGTTTTTT CASSLSRQGGGEKLFF
TRBJ2-5 11 - once TRBV30 TGTGCCTGGAGACTAGCAGAGACCCAGTACTTC CAWRLAETQYF
TRBJ2-1 15 - - TRBV27 TGTGCCAGCAGTCCCCCCACGGCGGGCTACAATGAGCAGTTCTTC CASSPPTAGYNEQFF
TRBJ1-1 15 - - TRBV9 TGTGCCAGCAGCGTAGTGGCAGAATTGAACACTGAAGCTTTCTTT CASSVVAELNTEAFF
TRBJ1-2 14 - - TRBV11-2 TGTGCCAGCGGAAAATATACAGGGTCGCGTGGTTACACCTTC CASGKYTGSRGYTF
TRBJ2-3 16 - - TRBV9 TGTGCCAGCAGCATTCAGCAAGGGCGGGGCACAGATACGCAGTATTTT CASSIQQGRGTDTQYF
TRBJ2-7 13 - - TRBV19 TGTGCCAGCCAGCCCGGGAGCTCCTACGAGCAGTACTTC CASQPGSSYEQYF
TRBJ2-3 12 - - TRBV27 TGTGCCAGCAGCCCTAGCACAGATACGCAGTATTTT CASSPSTDTQYF
TRBJ2-7 14 TRBD2 few TRBV11-3 TGTGCCAGCAGCTCCTACGGGACTAGCCACGAGCAGTACTTC CASSSYGTSHEQYF
TRBJ1-2 14 TRBD1 - TRBV5-1 TGCGCCAGCAGCTTGTCAGGGGGCGGCTATGGCTACACCTTC CASSLSGGGYGYTF
TRBJ1-4 13 - - TRBV11-1 TGTGCCAGCAGCCCGCAGGAGGTCGAAAAACTGTTTTTT CASSPQEVEKLFF
TRBJ1-1 13 - - TRBV9 TGTGCCAGCAGCGTAGGAGGTCTCTCGGAAGCTTTCTTT CASSVGGLSEAFF
TRBJ2-3 14 TRBD2 once TRBV12-5 TGTGCTAGTGGGTCAGCGGGGGGCGGGGATACGCAGTATTTT CASGSAGGGDTQYF
TRBJ1-5 17 - - TRBV27 TGTGCCAGCAGTTTGGCCGGCGACAGGTCATACCGGGAACCCCAGCATTTT CASSLAGDRSYREPQHF
TRBJ2-7 16 - - TRBV29-1 TGCAGCGCACGGGGACCAAAGGGAGGTTCCACCTACGAGCAGTACTTC CSARGPKGGSTYEQYF
TRBJ1-1 15 - - TRBV5-4 TGTGCCAGCAGCTTGGGACAGCTCATGAACACTGAAGCTTTCTTT CASSLGQLMNTEAFF